Sequencing of this T cell receptor beta chain was carried out in a study of T-cell memory formation after mild COVID-19. Study results and caveats: There were some responding clones in pre-infection memory, which suggested that cross-reactive memory had joined. Unconfirmed was the SARS-CoV-2 specificity of second-wave clones that peaked on day 37. Day 15 to 85 contracting clones showed balanced CD4/CD8; day 15 to 37 expanders favored CD4+.

One entry per CDR3 protein, called by TCRdb with MiXCR from the 5' RACE reads. The sample has 350,000 to 500,000 distinct CDR3 sequences; 20% are singletons. This clonotype was seen repeatedly, ten times or more. The antigen is undetermined. A junction end diverges from the germline sequence, so it may reflect a read error. This CDR3 has 15 residues. Germline CDR1 and CDR2: MDHEN and SYDVKM. This clonotype was sampled from an adult woman who had mild COVID-19 (a few samples of this study predate the infection). Cell type and time point are not known. This chain joins TRBV28 and TRBJ1-5; maybe TRBD1 (6 bases). The specimen sequenced was PBMCs or a T cell subset sorted from them (not recorded which). CDR3 protein: CASRLYRDIYQPQHF. CDR3 nucleotides: TGTGCCAGCAGATTATACCGGGACATTTATCAGCCCCAGCATTTT.